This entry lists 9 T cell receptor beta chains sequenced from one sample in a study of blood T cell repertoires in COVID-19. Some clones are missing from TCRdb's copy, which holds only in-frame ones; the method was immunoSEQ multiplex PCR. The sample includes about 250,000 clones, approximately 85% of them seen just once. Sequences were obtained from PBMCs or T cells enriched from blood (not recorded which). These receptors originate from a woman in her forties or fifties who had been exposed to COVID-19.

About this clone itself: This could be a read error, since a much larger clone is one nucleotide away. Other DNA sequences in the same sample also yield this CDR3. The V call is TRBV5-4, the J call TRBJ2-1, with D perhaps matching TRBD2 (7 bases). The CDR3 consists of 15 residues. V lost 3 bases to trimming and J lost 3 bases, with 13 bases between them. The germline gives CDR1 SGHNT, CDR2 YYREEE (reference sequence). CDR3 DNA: TGTGCCAGCAGCTCCACGGGGGGCTACTACAATGAGCAGTTCTTC. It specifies CASSSTGGYYNEQFF.

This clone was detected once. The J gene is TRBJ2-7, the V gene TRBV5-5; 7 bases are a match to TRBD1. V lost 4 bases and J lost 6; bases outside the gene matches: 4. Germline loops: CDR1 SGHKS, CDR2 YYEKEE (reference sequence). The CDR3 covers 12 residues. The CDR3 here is CASSLWTGEQYF. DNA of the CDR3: TGTGCCAGCAGCCTCTGGACAGGCGAGCAGTACTTC.

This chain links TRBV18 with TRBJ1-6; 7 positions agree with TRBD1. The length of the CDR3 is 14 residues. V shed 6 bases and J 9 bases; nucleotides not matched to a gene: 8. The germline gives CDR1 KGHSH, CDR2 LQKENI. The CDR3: CASSLGQEGSPLHF. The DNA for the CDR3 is TGTGCCAGCTCTCTCGGACAGGAGGGTTCACCCCTCCACTTT.

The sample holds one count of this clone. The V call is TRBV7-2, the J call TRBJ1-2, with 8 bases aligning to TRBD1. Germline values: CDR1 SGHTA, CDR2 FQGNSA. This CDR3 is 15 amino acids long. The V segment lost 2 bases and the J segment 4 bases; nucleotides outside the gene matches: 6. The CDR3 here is CASSLSTGGGYGYTF. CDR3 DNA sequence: TGTGCCAGCAGCTTATCTACAGGGGGAGGCTATGGCTACACCTTC.

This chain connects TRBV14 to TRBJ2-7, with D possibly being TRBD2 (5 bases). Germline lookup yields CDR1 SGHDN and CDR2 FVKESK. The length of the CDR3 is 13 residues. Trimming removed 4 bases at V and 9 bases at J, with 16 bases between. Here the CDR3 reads CASSPKGSSGQYF. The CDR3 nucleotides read TGTGCCAGCAGCCCCAAAGGGAGTTCGGGGCAGTACTTC.

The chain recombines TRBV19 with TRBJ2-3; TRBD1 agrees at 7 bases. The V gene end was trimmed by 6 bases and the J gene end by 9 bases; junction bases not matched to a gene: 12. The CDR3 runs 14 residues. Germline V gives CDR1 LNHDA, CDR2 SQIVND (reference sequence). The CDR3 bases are TGTGCCAGTAGCGAGGGGGCAGGCGGGCTGACGCAGTATTTT. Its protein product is CASSEGAGGLTQYF.

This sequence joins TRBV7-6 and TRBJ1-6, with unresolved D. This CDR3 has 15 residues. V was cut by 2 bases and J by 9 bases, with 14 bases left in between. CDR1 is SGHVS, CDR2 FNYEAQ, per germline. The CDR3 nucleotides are TGTGCCAGCAGCTTAAACGGGGAAGGGATTTCACCCCTCCACTTT. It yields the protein CASSLNGEGISPLHF.

CDR3 DNA: TGTGCCAGCAGTTACTCCAACTTCGGTGAGCAGTTCTTC. Translating gives CASSYSNFGEQFF. The chain links TRBV6-5 to TRBJ2-1; D uncertain. V dropped 0 bases and J dropped 9 bases, with 9 bases sitting between them. From germline, CDR1 is MNHEY and CDR2 SVGAGI. The CDR3 loop spans 13 amino acids.

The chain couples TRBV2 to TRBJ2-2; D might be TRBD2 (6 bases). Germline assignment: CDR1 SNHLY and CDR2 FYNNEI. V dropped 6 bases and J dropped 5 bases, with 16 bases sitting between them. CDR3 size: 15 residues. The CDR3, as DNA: TGTGCCAGCAGCAGACAGTACGGGGGAACCGGGGAGCTGTTTTTT. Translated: CASSRQYGGTGELFF.